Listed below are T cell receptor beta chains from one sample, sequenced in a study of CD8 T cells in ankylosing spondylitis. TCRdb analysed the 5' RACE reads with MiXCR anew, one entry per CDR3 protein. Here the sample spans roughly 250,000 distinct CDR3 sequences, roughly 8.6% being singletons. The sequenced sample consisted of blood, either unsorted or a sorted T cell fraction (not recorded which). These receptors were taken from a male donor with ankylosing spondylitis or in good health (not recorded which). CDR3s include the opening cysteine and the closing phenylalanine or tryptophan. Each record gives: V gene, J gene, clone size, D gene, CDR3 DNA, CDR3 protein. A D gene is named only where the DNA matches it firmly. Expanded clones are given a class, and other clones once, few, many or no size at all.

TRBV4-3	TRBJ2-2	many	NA	TGCGCCAGCAGCCAAGATGTAGCGAGCGCGAACACCGGGGAGCTGTTTTTT	CASSQDVASANTGELFF
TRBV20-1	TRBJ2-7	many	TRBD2	TGCAGTGCTAGAGGCCTCCGGCGGGAGCTATACGAGCAGTACTTC	CSARGLRRELYEQYF
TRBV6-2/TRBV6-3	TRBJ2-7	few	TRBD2	TGTGCCAGCAGTTACTCGAAGACTAGCGGGAGGAATCCACGCACTCCCGAGCAGTACTTC	CASSYSKTSGRNPRTPEQYF
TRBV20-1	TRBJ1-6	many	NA	TGCAGTGTAGGCAGGGTAGAATCACCCCTCCACTTT	CSVGRVESPLHF
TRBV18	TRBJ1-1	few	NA	TGTGCCAGCTCACCGGCGGTCGGGGCTGAAGCTTTCTTT	CASSPAVGAEAFF
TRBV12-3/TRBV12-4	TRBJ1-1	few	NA	TGTGCCAGCAGTTTTTCCGTTGAAGCTTTCTTT	CASSFSVEAFF
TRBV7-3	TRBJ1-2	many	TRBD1	TGTGCCAGCAGCCCAGGACAGGGGGAAAACTATGGCTACACCTTC	CASSPGQGENYGYTF
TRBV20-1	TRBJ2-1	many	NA	TGCAGTGCTGCAATGGGGTTGGGGTACAATGAGCAGTTCTTC	CSAAMGLGYNEQFF
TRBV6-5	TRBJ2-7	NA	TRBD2	TGTGCCAGCAGTTACGGGACTAGCTACGAGCAGTACTTC	CASSYGTSYEQYF
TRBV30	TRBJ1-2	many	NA	TGTGCCTGGACAGGGGAGAACTATGGCTACACCTTC	CAWTGENYGYTF
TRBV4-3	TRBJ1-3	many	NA	TGCGCCAGCAGCCAAGAACAGGGAAACACCATATATTTT	CASSQEQGNTIYF
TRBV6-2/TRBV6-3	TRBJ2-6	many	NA	TGTGCCAGCAGTAGAGGGGCCTCTGGGGCCAACGTCCTGACTTTC	CASSRGASGANVLTF
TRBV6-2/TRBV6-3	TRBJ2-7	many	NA	TGTGCCAGCAGTTACTCTCGGTGGATGGCCTCCTACGAGCAGTACTTC	CASSYSRWMASYEQYF
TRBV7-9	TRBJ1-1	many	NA	TGTGCCAGCAGCTTAGCGTCGAAGGGTGGCGCTGAAGCTTTCTTT	CASSLASKGGAEAFF
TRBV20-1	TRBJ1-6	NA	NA	TGCAGTGCGAGGGTGTATAATTCACCCCTCCACTTT	CSARVYNSPLHF
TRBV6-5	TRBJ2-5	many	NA	TGTGCCAGCAGCTATAACCCTCAGTCGTACCAAGAGACCCAGTACTTC	CASSYNPQSYQETQYF
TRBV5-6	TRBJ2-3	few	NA	TGTGCCAGCAATCCCCGGGACACAGATACGCAGTATTTT	CASNPRDTDTQYF
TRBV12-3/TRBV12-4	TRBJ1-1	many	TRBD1	TGTGCCAGCAGTTCGCTACGGACAGGGAACACTGAAGCTTTCTTT	CASSSLRTGNTEAFF
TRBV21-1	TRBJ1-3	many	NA	TGTGCCAGCGGATGGTCACCGGGCAGCTACTCTGGAAACACCATATATTTT	CASGWSPGSYSGNTIYF
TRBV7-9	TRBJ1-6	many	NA	TGTGCCAGCAGCTTAGGCGGAGGGCCGGGCCTTTCACCCCTCCACTTT	CASSLGGGPGLSPLHF
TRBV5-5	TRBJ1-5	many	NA	TGTGCCAGCAGCTTGGTGTCTAGCAATCAGCCCCAGCATTTT	CASSLVSSNQPQHF
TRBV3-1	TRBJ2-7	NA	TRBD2	TGTGCCAGCAGCCAAACTAGCGGGGGCCCCTACGAGCAGTACTTC	CASSQTSGGPYEQYF
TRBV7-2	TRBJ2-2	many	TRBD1	TGTGCCGGATCTGGACAGGGCGTCACCGGGGAGCTGTTTTTT	CAGSGQGVTGELFF
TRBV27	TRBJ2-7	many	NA	TGTGCCAGCAGTTTAAACGCGAGGGAGCAGTACTTC	CASSLNAREQYF
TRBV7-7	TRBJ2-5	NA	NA	TGTGCTAGCAGCTTAGGGGTCCGGGGGACACAAGAGACCCAGTACTTC	CASSLGVRGTQETQYF
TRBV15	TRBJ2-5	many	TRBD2	TGTGCTGCGACTAGCGGTCATGAGACCCAGTACTTC	CAATSGHETQYF
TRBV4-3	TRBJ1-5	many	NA	TGCGCCAGCAGCAAAGAGGAGGGAAGGGGTCAGCCCCAGCATTTT	CASSKEEGRGQPQHF
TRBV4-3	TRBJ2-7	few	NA	TGCGCCAGCAGCCAAGCGGGACGGGGATCAACCTACGAGCAGTACTTC	CASSQAGRGSTYEQYF
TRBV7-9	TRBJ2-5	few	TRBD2	TGTGCCACATCTAGCGGGGGATTGGAGACCCAGTACTTC	CATSSGGLETQYF
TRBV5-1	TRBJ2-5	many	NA	TGCGCCAGCAGCTTGCCCAAACAAGAGACCCAGTACTTC	CASSLPKQETQYF
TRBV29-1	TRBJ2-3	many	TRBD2	TGCAGCGTTAGCGGGGGGATGGATACGCAGTATTTT	CSVSGGMDTQYF
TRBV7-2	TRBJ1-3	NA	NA	TGTGCCAGCAGCTCCCGTGGAAACACCATATATTTT	CASSSRGNTIYF
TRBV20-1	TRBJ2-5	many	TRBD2	TGCAGTGCGGAGACTAGCGCAGAGACCCAGTACTTC	CSAETSAETQYF
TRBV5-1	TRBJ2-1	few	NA	TGCGCCAGCAGCGTAACGGACCAATCCCACAATGAGCAGTTCTTC	CASSVTDQSHNEQFF
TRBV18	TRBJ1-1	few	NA	TGTGCCAGCTCACCTGACAATGAAGCTTTCTTT	CASSPDNEAFF
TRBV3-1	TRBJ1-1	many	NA	TGTGCCAGCAGCCAAGCCAGGAACACTGAAGCTTTCTTT	CASSQARNTEAFF
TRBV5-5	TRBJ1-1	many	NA	TGTGCCAGCAGCGCCTTCATAGGCACTGAAGCTTTCTTT	CASSAFIGTEAFF
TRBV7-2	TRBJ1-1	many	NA	TGTGCCAGCAGCCCCAGACGGGGGGCTGTATCTGAAGCTTTCTTT	CASSPRRGAVSEAFF
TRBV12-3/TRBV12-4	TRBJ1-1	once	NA	TGTGCCAGCAGTTGGGTCCCGGGCACTGAAGCTTTCTTT	CASSWVPGTEAFF
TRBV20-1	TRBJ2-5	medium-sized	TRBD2	TGCAGTGCTAGAGCTGGGACTATCCAAGAGACCCAGTACTTC	CSARAGTIQETQYF
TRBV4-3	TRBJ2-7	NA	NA	TGCGCCAGCAGCCAAGGTCAGGGAGCAACCTACGAGCAGTACTTC	CASSQGQGATYEQYF
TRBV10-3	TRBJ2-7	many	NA	TGTGCCATCAGTGAGTCGGGTACCTACGAGCAGTACTTC	CAISESGTYEQYF
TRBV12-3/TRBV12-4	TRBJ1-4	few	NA	TGTGCCAGCAGGTTGCGACAGACGGCCCCTCTGTTTTTT	CASRLRQTAPLFF
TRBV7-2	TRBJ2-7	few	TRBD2	TGTGCCAGCAGCTTAAGCGGGGGGACGTACGAGCAGTACTTC	CASSLSGGTYEQYF
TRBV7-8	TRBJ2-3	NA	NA	TGTGCCAGCAGCTTCAGGGTCGGAACAGATACGCAGTATTTT	CASSFRVGTDTQYF
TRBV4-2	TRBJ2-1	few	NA	TGTGCCAGCAGCCAAGCGGGCCTGACGATTGATGAGCAGTTCTTC	CASSQAGLTIDEQFF
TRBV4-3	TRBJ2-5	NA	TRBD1	TGCGCCAGCAGCCAGTCGGGACAGGGGGTTTTAGAGACCCAGTACTTC	CASSQSGQGVLETQYF
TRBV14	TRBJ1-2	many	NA	TGTGCCAGCAGCCAATGGCAGGGATCTGGCTACACCTTC	CASSQWQGSGYTF
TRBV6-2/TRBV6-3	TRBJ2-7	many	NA	TGTGCCAGCAGAGATGCCGCCCAGACTACTGCCTACGAGCAGTACTTC	CASRDAAQTTAYEQYF
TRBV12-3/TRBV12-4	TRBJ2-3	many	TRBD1	TGTGCCAGCAGTTCGGGGACAGGGCGCACAGATACGCAGTATTTT	CASSSGTGRTDTQYF
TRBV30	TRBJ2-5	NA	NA	TGTGCCTGGAGTGTACGTGGAGCGGGCCCTACAATTGAGACCCAGTACTTC	CAWSVRGAGPTIETQYF
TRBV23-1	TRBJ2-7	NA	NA	TGCGCCAGCAGTCACCTAGAGCAGTACTTC	CASSHLEQYF
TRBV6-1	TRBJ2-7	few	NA	TGTGCCAGCAGACCGACCGACATAGGGGGCTCCTACGAGCAGTACTTC	CASRPTDIGGSYEQYF